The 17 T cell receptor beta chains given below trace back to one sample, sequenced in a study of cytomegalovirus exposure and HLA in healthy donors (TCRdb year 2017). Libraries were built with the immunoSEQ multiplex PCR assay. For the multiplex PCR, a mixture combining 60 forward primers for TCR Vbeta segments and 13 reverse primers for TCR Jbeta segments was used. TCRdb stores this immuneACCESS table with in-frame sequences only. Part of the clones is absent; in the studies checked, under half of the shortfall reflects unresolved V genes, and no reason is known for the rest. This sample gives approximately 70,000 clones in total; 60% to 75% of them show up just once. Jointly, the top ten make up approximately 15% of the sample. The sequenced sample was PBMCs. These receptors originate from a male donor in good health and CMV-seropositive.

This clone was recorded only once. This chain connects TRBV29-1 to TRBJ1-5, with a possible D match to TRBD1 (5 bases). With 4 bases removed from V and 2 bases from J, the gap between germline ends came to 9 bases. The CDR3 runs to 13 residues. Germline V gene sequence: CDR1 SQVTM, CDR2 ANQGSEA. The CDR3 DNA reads TGCAGCGTTGGGCAGGGCCGCAATCAGCCCCAGCATTTT. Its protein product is CSVGQGRNQPQHF.

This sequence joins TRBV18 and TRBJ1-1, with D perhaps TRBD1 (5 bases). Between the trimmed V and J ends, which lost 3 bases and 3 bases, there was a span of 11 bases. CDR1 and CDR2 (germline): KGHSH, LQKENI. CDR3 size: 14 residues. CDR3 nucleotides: TGTGCCAGCTCACCGGGGGGTACGGACACTGAAGCTTTCTTT. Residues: CASSPGGTDTEAFF.

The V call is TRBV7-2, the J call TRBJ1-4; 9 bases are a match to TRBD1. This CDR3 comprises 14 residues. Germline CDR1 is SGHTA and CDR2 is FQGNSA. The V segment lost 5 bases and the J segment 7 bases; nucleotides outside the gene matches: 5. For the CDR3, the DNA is TGTGCCAGCAGCCCCGGACAGGGGCCTGAAAAACTGTTTTTT. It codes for CASSPGQGPEKLFF.

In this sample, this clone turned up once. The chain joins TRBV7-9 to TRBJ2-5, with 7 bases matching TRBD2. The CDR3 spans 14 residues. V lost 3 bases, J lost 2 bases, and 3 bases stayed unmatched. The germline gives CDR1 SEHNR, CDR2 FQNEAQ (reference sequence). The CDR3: CASSFGSGQETQYF. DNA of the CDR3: TGTGCCAGCAGCTTTGGTAGCGGGCAAGAGACCCAGTACTTC.

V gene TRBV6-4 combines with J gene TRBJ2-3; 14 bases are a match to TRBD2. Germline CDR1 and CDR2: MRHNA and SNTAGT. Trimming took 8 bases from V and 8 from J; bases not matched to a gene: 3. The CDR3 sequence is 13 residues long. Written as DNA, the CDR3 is TGTGCCAGCTCGACTAGCGGGGGGGCTACGCAGTATTTT. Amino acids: CASSTSGGATQYF.

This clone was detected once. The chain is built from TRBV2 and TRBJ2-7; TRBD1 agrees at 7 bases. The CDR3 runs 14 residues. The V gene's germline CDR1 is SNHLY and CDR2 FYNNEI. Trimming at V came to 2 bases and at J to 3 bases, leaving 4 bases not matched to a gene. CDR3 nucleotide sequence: TGTGCCAGCAGTGAACAGGGGGTGAGCTACGAGCAGTACTTC. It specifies CASSEQGVSYEQYF.

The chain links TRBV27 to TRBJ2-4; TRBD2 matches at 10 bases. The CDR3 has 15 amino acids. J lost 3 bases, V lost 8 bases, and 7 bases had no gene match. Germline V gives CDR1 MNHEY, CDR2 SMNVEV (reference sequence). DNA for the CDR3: TGTGCCAGCGGATGGACTAGCGGAAACAAAAACATTCAGTACTTC. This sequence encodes CASGWTSGNKNIQYF.

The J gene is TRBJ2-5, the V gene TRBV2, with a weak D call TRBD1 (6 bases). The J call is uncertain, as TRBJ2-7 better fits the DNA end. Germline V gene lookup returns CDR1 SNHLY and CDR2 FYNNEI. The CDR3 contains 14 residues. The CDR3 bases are TGTGCCAGCAGGCCTAGACAGGCCCACTACGAGCAGTACTTC. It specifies CASRPRQAHYEQYF.

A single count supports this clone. CDR3 loop: CASSLPGGLGNTGELFF. DNA of the CDR3: TGCGCCAGCAGCTTGCCGGGAGGGCTCGGGAACACCGGGGAGCTGTTTTTT. V and J are TRBV5-1 and TRBJ2-2; 8 bases are a match to TRBD2. CDR1 and CDR2 from the germline V gene are SGHRS and YFSETQ. The V segment lost 1 base and the J segment 1 base; nucleotides outside the gene matches: 6. This CDR3 has 17 residues. The entire variable domain, with the rest obtained from reference TRBV5-1 and TRBJ2-2, is as follows: KAGVTQTPRYLIKTRGQQVTLSCSPISGHRSVSWYQQTPGQGLQFLFEYFSETQRNKGNFPGRFSGRQFSNSRSEMNVSTLELGDSALYLCASSLPGGLGNTGELFFGEGSRLTVL.

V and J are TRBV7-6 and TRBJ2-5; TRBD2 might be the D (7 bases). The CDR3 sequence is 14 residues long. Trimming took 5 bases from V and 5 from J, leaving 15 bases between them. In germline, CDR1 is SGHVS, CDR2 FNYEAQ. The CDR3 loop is CASSPGGPVETQYF. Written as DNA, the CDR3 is TGTGCCAGCAGCCCCGGGGGGCCAGTTGAGACCCAGTACTTC.

The CDR3 nucleotides are TGTGCCAGCAGTGATGCGCGGGCCCTAGAAGCTTTCTTT. As protein: CASSDARALEAFF. This chain connects TRBV6-1 to TRBJ1-1; D not resolved. The CDR3 is 13 residues long. The ends were cut back, 3 bases at V and 8 bases at J, with 13 bases in the middle. The germline V gene has CDR1 MNHNS and CDR2 SASEGT.

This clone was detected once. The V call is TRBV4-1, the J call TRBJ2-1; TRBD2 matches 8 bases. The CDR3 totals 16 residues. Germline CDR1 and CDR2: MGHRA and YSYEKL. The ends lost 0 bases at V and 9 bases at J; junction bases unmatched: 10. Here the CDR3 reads CASSQDGLASNGEQFF. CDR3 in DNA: TGCGCCAGCAGCCAAGATGGACTAGCATCGAATGGTGAGCAGTTCTTC.

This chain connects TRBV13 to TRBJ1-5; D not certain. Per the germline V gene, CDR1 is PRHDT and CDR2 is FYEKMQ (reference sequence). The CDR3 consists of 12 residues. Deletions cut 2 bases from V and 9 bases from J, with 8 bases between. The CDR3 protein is CASSLFGPPQHF. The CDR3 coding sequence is TGTGCCAGCAGCTTATTTGGGCCGCCCCAGCATTTT.

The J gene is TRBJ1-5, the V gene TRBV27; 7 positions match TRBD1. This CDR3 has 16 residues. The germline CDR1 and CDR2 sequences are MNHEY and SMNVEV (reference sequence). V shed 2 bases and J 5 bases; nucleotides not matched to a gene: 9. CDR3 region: CASSLPNDREYQPQHF. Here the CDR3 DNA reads TGTGCCAGCAGTTTACCCAATGACAGGGAGTATCAGCCCCAGCATTTT.

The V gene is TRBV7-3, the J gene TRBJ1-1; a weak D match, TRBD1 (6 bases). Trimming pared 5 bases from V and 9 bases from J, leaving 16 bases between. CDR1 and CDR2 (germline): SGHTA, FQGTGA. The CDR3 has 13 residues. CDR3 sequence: CASSPSLRGKAFF. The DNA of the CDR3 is TGTGCCAGCAGCCCCAGTTTAAGGGGGAAAGCTTTCTTT.

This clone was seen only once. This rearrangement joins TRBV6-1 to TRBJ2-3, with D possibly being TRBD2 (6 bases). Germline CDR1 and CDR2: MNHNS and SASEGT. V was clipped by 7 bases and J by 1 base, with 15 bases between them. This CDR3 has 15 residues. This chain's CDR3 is CASITSPGGTDTQYF. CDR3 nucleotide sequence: TGTGCCAGCATAACGTCCCCGGGAGGCACAGATACGCAGTATTTT.

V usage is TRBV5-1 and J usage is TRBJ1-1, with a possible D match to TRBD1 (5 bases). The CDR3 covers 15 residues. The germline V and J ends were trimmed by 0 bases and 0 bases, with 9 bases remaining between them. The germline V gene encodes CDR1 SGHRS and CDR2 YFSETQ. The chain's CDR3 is CASSLVADMNTEAFF. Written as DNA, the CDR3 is TGCGCCAGCAGCTTGGTGGCGGACATGAACACTGAAGCTTTCTTT.